This TCR beta chain was recorded in a study of T cells in pancreatic ductal adenocarcinoma (dated by TCRdb to the late 2010s). Regarding the research as a whole: To learn about the adaptive T-cell response arising naturally, investigators profiled where tumor-infiltrating CD8+ T cells, together with suppressive cells, were located within resected pancreatic ductal adenocarcinoma, how abundant they were, and what qualities they showed. General study outcomes and caveats: Comparisons of clonality between tumor and blood may be biased toward lower diversity because tumors are enriched in CD45RO+ effector T cells rather than naive T cells. Because inoperable disease is present at presentation in most pancreatic cancer patients, the resected cohort was biased toward the minority with early-stage disease. No significant difference in T-cell clonality was found between tumor and blood, with mean clonality of approximately 0.12 in tumors and 0.072 in blood. Compared with tumor samples, blood samples had more total productive templates and around 8-fold more unique clonotypes.

Turning to this clone: The antigen this receptor binds is unknown. No base-level quality is on record; no much larger clone is a single base apart.

CDR1 and CDR2 were assigned from the germline V gene as SGHDT and YYEEEE. The CDR3 contains 15 residues, cysteine and phenylalanine counted. Of the read, only the CDR3 DNA is kept; its 45 bases are in frame from base 1. V is clipped by 1 base and J by 0 bases, and the sequence between their germline boundaries is 5 bases long. TCR beta CDR3 regions were amplified from genomic DNA using the immunoSEQ hsTCRB kit. An Illumina HiSeq system was used for high-throughput TRB CDR3 sequencing. The original pipeline was this. The immunoSEQ software was used to analyze sequencing reads, and nonproductive sequences containing premature stops or frame-shifts were removed. Clonality of the repertoire was calculated as one minus the Shannon entropy normalized by log2 of the number of unique productive sequences. TCRdb took this table from immuneACCESS and kept in-frame rearrangements with V and J called. Such tables lack part of the clones; where checked against another copy, unresolved V genes explain under half of the gap, and the rest is unexplained. The V and J calls and clone size were taken over from that table, and D and trimming were inferred from the DNA. In all, the sample holds some 500 clones, and nearly 90% of those were seen once. The ten largest clones represent roughly 8% of the sample.

The pancreatic ductal adenocarcinoma patients who were selected had gone through surgery without receiving any neoadjuvant therapy. Immediately after surgery, resected tumor tissue was collected into ice-cold media, and a portion of the resected tumor tissue was flash frozen for DNA and RNA. Genomic DNA was extracted from more than 5 PBMC and under 10 flash-frozen tumor specimens using the DNeasy Blood and Tissue Kit with Proteinase K and RNase treatment. The sequencing sample was made of pancreatic tumor tissue. The receptor was derived from a human donor with pancreatic ductal adenocarcinoma. The donor label of this sample is uncertain. The V and J genes are TRBV5-6 and TRBJ2-6; the D gene is unclear. The nucleotides read TGTGCCAGCAGCTTGCCGTACTCTGGGGCCAACGTCCTGACTTTC. It specifies CASSLPYSGANVLTF. Supplemented by the reference TRBV5-6 and TRBJ2-6 proteins around the CDR3, the complete variable domain is DAGVTQSPTHLIKTRGQQVTLRCSPKSGHDTVSWYQQALGQGPQFIFQYYEEEERQRGNFPDRFSGHQFPNYSSELNVNALLLGDSALYLCASSLPYSGANVLTFGAGSRLTVL.